Listed below are T cell receptor beta chains from one sample, sequenced in a study of OX40 agonist ivuxolimab in advanced cancers. Sequencing was performed with immunoSEQ multiplex PCR; in TCRdb, only in-frame clones are kept and a portion is missing. Among more than 55,000 clones, 86% were seen once, and the ten largest hold roughly 8.2%. Sample: CD4+ or CD8+ T cells sorted from blood, taken in a trial of the OX40 agonist ivuxolimab. Source of these receptors: an adult with an advanced solid tumor such as melanoma, head and neck, liver or kidney cancer. CDR3s include the opening cysteine and the closing phenylalanine or tryptophan.

V gene	J gene	CDR3 protein
TRBV21-1	TRBJ1-1	CASSKGGEGIPEAFF
TRBV9	TRBJ2-1	CASSVLGGVSYNEQFF
TRBV30	TRBJ1-1	CAWSHRAPGNWDTEAFF
TRBV28	TRBJ1-3	CASSSRPVTGNTIYF
TRBV6-5	TRBJ1-5	CASSSDRGQPQHF
TRBV13	TRBJ2-4	CASSSDNSAPYLGLEGVSKNIQYF
TRBV7-9	TRBJ1-5	CASSFGNQPQHF
TRBV6-5	TRBJ1-2	CASSSTTGEDGYTF
TRBV11-2	TRBJ1-3	CASSTTGGYGNTIYF
TRBV14	TRBJ1-1	CASSQYQNTEAFF
TRBV6-6	TRBJ1-1	CASSSRGTAGRTEAFF
TRBV5-6	TRBJ1-1	CASSLEGQGLNTEAFF
TRBV7-2	TRBJ2-2	CASSLRRAGTSNTGELFF
TRBV2	TRBJ1-2	CASIGGRGLHYGYTF
TRBV4-1	TRBJ1-1	CASSQARGLQGKGLGAFF
TRBV28	TRBJ1-2	CASSSLGGGTYGYTF
TRBV6-1	TRBJ1-4	CASDGTAGEKLFF
TRBV9	TRBJ2-7	CASSVGEGRSYEQYF
TRBV28	TRBJ1-1	CASSPTGATATEAFF
TRBV11-2	TRBJ1-4	CASSAEPGSEKLFF
TRBV5-1	TRBJ1-1	CASSYDKNTEAFF
TRBV7-8	TRBJ1-5	CASSSTGDQPQHF
TRBV7-9	TRBJ1-2	CASSIQGNGYTF